This T cell receptor (beta chain) was identified during a study of blood T cell repertoires in COVID-19. Generated by immunoSEQ multiplex PCR, the TCRdb table keeps only in-frame clones and is missing some. Of about 98,000 clones listed, around 75% were seen once; the top ten hold less than 25%. CDR1 is SGHDT and CDR2 is YYEEEE in the germline V gene. V lost 1 base to trimming and J lost 3 bases; unmatched junction nucleotides: 10. This CDR3 is 18 amino acids long. The receptor comes from a man between 65 and 85 years old with acute or convalescent COVID-19. Sequencing was performed on peripheral blood. The chain combines TRBV5-6 with TRBJ2-2, with 9 nucleotides matching TRBD2. As DNA, the CDR3 is TGTGCCAGCAGCTTGTTCCTAGCGGGAAGCCGGGACACCGGGGAGCTGTTTTTT. Protein: CASSLFLAGSRDTGELFF.